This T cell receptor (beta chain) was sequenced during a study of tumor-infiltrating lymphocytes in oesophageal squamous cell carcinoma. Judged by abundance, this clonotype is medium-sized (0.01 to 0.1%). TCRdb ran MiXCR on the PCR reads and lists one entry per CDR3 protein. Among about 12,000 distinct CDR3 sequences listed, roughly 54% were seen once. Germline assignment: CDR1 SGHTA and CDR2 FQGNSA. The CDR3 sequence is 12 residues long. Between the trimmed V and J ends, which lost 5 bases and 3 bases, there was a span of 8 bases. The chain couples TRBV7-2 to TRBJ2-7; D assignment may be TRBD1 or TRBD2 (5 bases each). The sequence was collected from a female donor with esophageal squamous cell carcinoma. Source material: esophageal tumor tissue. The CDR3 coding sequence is TGTGCCAGCAGCCGGGACCACTACGAGCAGTACTTC. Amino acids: CASSRDHYEQYF.